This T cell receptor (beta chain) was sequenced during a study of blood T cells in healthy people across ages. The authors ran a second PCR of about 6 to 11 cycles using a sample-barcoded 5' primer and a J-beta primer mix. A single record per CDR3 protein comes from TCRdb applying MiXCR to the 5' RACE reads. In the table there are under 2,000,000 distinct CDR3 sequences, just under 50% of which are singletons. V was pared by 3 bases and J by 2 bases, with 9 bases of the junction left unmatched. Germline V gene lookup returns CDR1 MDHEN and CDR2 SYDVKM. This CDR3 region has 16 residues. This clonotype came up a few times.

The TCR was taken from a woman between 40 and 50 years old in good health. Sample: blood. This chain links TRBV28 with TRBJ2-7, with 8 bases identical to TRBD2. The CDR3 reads CASSFDWSGRTYEQYF. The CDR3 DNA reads TGTGCCAGCAGTTTTGATTGGAGCGGGAGAACCTACGAGCAGTACTTC.